These 26 T cell receptor beta chains came from one sample sequenced in a study of blood T cell repertoires in COVID-19. Clones were read by immunoSEQ multiplex PCR, and TCRdb kept only the in-frame ones, dropping some. The sample has more than 70,000 clones; 85% to 90% are singletons. Material: peripheral blood. The receptor set was obtained from a man in his 60s with acute or convalescent COVID-19.

The chain joins TRBV6-5 to TRBJ2-5, with 7 bases aligning to TRBD1. The length of the CDR3 is 15 residues. V gave up 7 bases and J gave up 7 bases; unmatched junction bases: 15. The germline V gene has CDR1 MNHEY and CDR2 SVGAGI. The CDR3 protein is CASIFDRANGGTQYF. In DNA form, the CDR3 reads TGTGCCAGCATTTTCGACAGGGCCAACGGAGGGACCCAGTACTTC.

V is TRBV5-1 and J is TRBJ1-1; D may be TRBD1 (5 bases). The CDR3 consists of 14 residues. V was cut by 0 bases and J by 6 bases, with 12 bases left in between. Germline CDR1 SGHRS, CDR2 YFSETQ. This CDR3 is CASSLEAGRAEAFF. As DNA, the CDR3 is TGCGCCAGCAGCTTGGAAGCGGGGCGCGCTGAAGCTTTCTTT.

The genes are TRBV30 and TRBJ2-1, with TRBD1 matching over 8 bases. The ends lost 3 bases at V and 8 bases at J; junction bases unmatched: 12. This CDR3 contains 15 residues. Germline V gene data show CDR1 as GTSNPN and CDR2 as SVGIG (reference sequence). Here the CDR3 DNA reads TGTGCCTGGAGACCCAGGGCAGGGGGCTTATATGAGCAGTTCTTC. Translating it yields CAWRPRAGGLYEQFF.

V usage is TRBV19 and J usage is TRBJ2-4; 7 bases agree with TRBD2. The germline V gene has CDR1 LNHDA and CDR2 SQIVND (reference sequence). Trimming took 2 bases from V and 6 from J; bases not matched to a gene: 4. The CDR3 loop spans 14 amino acids. In nucleotides, the CDR3 is TGTGCCAGTAGTATAAGCGGGGAAGGAAACATTCAGTACTTC. As protein: CASSISGEGNIQYF. Full variable domain (outside the CDR3, taken from reference TRBV19 and TRBJ2-4): DGGITQSPKYLFRKEGQNVTLSCEQNLNHDAMYWYRQDPGQGLRLIYYSQIVNDFQKGDIAEGYSVSREKKESFPLTVTSAQKNPTAFYLCASSISGEGNIQYFGAGTRLSVL.

V gene TRBV2 combines with J gene TRBJ2-2, with 8 bases lining up with TRBD1. The V segment lost 5 bases and the J segment 3 bases; nucleotides outside the gene matches: 5. In germline, CDR1 is SNHLY, CDR2 FYNNEI. The CDR3 consists of 15 residues. CDR3 sequence: CASSWQGADTGELFF. Here the CDR3 DNA reads TGTGCCAGCAGTTGGCAGGGGGCCGACACCGGGGAGCTGTTTTTT.

V is TRBV5-1 and J is TRBJ2-7; TRBD2 is a possible D gene (6 bases). The ends were cut back, 2 bases at V and 0 bases at J, with 6 bases in the middle. CDR3 length: 13 amino acids. Germline CDR1 reads SGHRS; CDR2 reads YFSETQ. The CDR3 protein is CASSLAGSYEQYF. The CDR3 nucleotides are TGCGCCAGCAGCTTAGCGGGCTCCTACGAGCAGTACTTC.

The table lists this clone with a count of one. The V and J genes are TRBV3-1 (or the pseudogene TRBV3-2) and TRBJ1-1; TRBD1 matches 8 bases. Trimming cost V 4 bases and J 5 bases; bases outside gene matches: 9. The CDR3 is 15 residues long. Per the germline V gene, CDR1 is LGHDT and CDR2 is YNNKEL (reference sequence). As DNA, the CDR3 is TGTGCCAGCAGCCCGAGGGACAGGTTGTGGACTGAAGCTTTCTTT. Residues: CASSPRDRLWTEAFF.

The J gene is TRBJ2-1, the V gene TRBV27, with 8 bases that match TRBD1. The CDR3 has 14 residues. The J segment lost 5 bases and the V segment lost 5 bases, leaving 5 bases of the junction unmatched. Germline lookup yields CDR1 MNHEY and CDR2 SMNVEV (reference sequence). The CDR3: CASSLLDRDNEQFF. The CDR3, as DNA: TGTGCCAGCAGTCTCCTGGACAGGGACAATGAGCAGTTCTTC.

This clone was picked up one time. This chain connects TRBV7-2 to TRBJ2-1; 9 positions match TRBD2. CDR1 and CDR2 from the germline V gene are SGHTA and FQGNSA. The CDR3 has 16 amino acids. The V segment lost 2 bases and the J segment 8 bases; nucleotides outside the gene matches: 10. CDR3 protein: CASSLTAGGPSHEQFF. The DNA for the CDR3 is TGTGCCAGCAGCTTAACGGCGGGAGGGCCTAGTCATGAGCAGTTCTTC.

The V call is TRBV5-1, the J call TRBJ1-1; D may be TRBD1 (6 bases). This CDR3 is 16 amino acids long. Germline values: CDR1 SGHRS, CDR2 YFSETQ. V was trimmed by 4 bases and J by 3 bases, leaving 19 bases between them. CDR3 nucleotide sequence: TGCGCCAGCAGCCCAACGCCCCAGGGGACGTACACTGAAGCTTTCTTT. This sequence encodes CASSPTPQGTYTEAFF.

The chain carries TRBV4-2 and TRBJ2-4; D is possibly TRBD2 (6 bases). The CDR3 length is 16 residues. V gave up 0 bases and J gave up 6 bases, with 15 bases separating them. Germline loops: CDR1 LGHNA, CDR2 YNFKEQ. Here the CDR3 DNA reads TGTGCCAGCAGCCAAGATCGCCCAGTTAGCGGAAACATTCAGTACTTC. This codes for CASSQDRPVSGNIQYF.

The gene calls are TRBV6-5 and TRBJ1-1; 8 bases map to TRBD1. Germline trimming cut 6 bases from V and 2 bases from J; bases unmatched to any gene: 8. The length of the CDR3 is 15 residues. Germline CDR1 is MNHEY and CDR2 is SVGAGI. The CDR3 sequence: CASRPRTGINTEAFF. The CDR3 nucleotides are TGTGCCAGCAGACCCCGGACAGGGATCAACACTGAAGCTTTCTTT.

This chain joins TRBV10-1 and TRBJ1-2, with D perhaps TRBD1 (5 bases). The length of the CDR3 is 15 residues. Trimming removed 2 bases from V and 5 bases from J, with 15 bases in between. Germline V gives CDR1 WNHNN, CDR2 SYGVQD (reference sequence). The CDR3 here is CASSEGQGPGYGYTF. The CDR3 coding sequence is TGCGCCAGCAGTGAGGGACAAGGGCCTGGGTATGGCTACACCTTC.

The J gene is TRBJ2-5, the V gene TRBV9; 11 nucleotides line up with TRBD2. J was trimmed by 2 bases and V by 0 bases; bases with no gene match: 6. The CDR3 runs to 17 residues. Per the germline V gene, CDR1 is SGDLS and CDR2 is YYNGEE. The CDR3 nucleotides read TGTGCCAGCAGCGTAGCGACTAGCGGGACCATACAAGAGACCCAGTACTTC. Encoded protein: CASSVATSGTIQETQYF. Variable domain in full (rest from reference TRBV9 and TRBJ2-5): DSGVTQTPKHLITATGQRVTLRCSPRSGDLSVYWYQQSLDQGLQFLIQYYNGEERAKGNILERFSAQQFPDLHSELNLSSLELGDSALYFCASSVATSGTIQETQYFGPGTRLLVL.

The genes are TRBV19 and TRBJ1-4, with D unresolved. V was cut by 7 bases and J by 2 bases, with 8 bases left in between. CDR1 and CDR2 from the germline V gene are LNHDA and SQIVND (reference sequence). This CDR3 spans 13 amino acids. The CDR3 nucleotides read TGTGCCAGTATGAGAGCGACTAATGAAAAACTGTTTTTT. The encoded protein is CASMRATNEKLFF.

This chain links TRBV7-2 with TRBJ2-5, with a weak D call TRBD2 (5 bases). Germline CDR1 and CDR2: SGHTA and FQGNSA. This CDR3 region has 14 residues. Trimming shortened V by 5 bases and J by 5 bases, and 15 bases separated the two germline ends. The CDR3 is CASSPGSGLETQYF. CDR3 coding DNA: TGTGCCAGCAGCCCCGGTTCGGGGTTGGAGACCCAGTACTTC.

V and J are TRBV7-9 and TRBJ1-1; unclear D gene. The V end lost 0 bases, the J end lost 4 bases, and 6 bases lay between the germline ends. This CDR3 has 13 residues. Looked up from germline, CDR1 is SEHNR and CDR2 is FQNEAQ (reference sequence). CDR3 sequence reads: CASSLASGTEAFF. The CDR3 DNA reads as TGTGCCAGCAGCTTAGCCTCGGGCACTGAAGCTTTCTTT.

The chain links TRBV19 to TRBJ1-2, with unresolved D. Per germline, CDR1 LNHDA and CDR2 SQIVND (reference sequence). This CDR3 comprises 13 residues. Trimming stripped 3 bases from V and 3 bases from J, with 8 bases between. The CDR3 coding sequence is TGTGCCAGTAGTATTAGGAGTTACTATGGCTACACCTTC. It encodes CASSIRSYYGYTF.

The chain couples TRBV5-1 to TRBJ1-2; no reliable D call. The CDR3 consists of 12 residues. Germline CDR1 SGHRS, CDR2 YFSETQ. Trimming removed 4 bases from V and 13 bases from J, with 17 bases in between. The chain's CDR3 is CASSADGSRGTF. The CDR3, as DNA: TGCGCCAGCAGCGCCGACGGGAGCCGCGGCACCTTC. Looking up the rest from reference TRBV5-1 and TRBJ1-2 gives the full variable domain: KAGVTQTPRYLIKTRGQQVTLSCSPISGHRSVSWYQQTPGQGLQFLFEYFSETQRNKGNFPGRFSGRQFSNSRSEMNVSTLELGDSALYLCASSADGSRGTFGSGTRLTVV.

The chain uses TRBV5-8 and TRBJ2-7; the D is unclear. V was pared by 1 base and J by 3 bases, with 5 bases between. This CDR3 has 12 residues. Germline V gene data show CDR1 as SGHTS and CDR2 as YDEGEE. CDR3 sequence (DNA): TGTGCCAGCAGCTTGACGGTCTACGAGCAGTACTTC. Translating gives CASSLTVYEQYF.

This chain links TRBV6-5 with TRBJ1-1; no definite D call. The V end was cut by 2 bases, the J end by 1 base, with 14 bases between. CDR1 and CDR2 from the germline V gene are MNHEY and SVGAGI. The CDR3 is 16 residues long. CDR3 residues: CASSYGVGTPNTEAFF. CDR3 coding DNA: TGTGCCAGCAGTTACGGAGTTGGTACACCGAACACTGAAGCTTTCTTT.

The rearrangement uses TRBV6-5 and TRBJ1-2; D is undetermined. V gave up 2 bases and J gave up 4 bases, with 11 bases separating them. The CDR3 consists of 14 residues. The germline V gene encodes CDR1 MNHEY and CDR2 SVGAGI. The CDR3 protein is CASSYGREGYGYTF. Written as DNA, the CDR3 is TGTGCCAGCAGTTACGGACGGGAGGGCTATGGCTACACCTTC.

The rearrangement uses TRBV7-8 and TRBJ2-1; 11 positions agree with TRBD2. V lost 1 base, J lost 7 bases, and 3 bases stayed unmatched. The CDR3 has 15 amino acids. The V gene's germline CDR1 is SGHVS and CDR2 FQNEAQ. The CDR3 bases are TGTGCCAGCAGCTTAGGGCTAGCGGGGGGTAATGAGCAGTTCTTC. Its protein product is CASSLGLAGGNEQFF.

The chain is built from TRBV9 and TRBJ1-4; tentative D call: TRBD1 (5 bases). CDR1 SGDLS and CDR2 YYNGEE come from the germline V gene. This CDR3 is 15 amino acids long. V gave up 0 bases and J gave up 7 bases, with 13 bases separating them. The CDR3 coding sequence is TGTGCCAGCAGCGTAGGATCGCCAGGGATTGAAAAACTGTTTTTT. Protein: CASSVGSPGIEKLFF. The full variable domain, rest sourced from reference TRBV9 and TRBJ1-4, is DSGVTQTPKHLITATGQRVTLRCSPRSGDLSVYWYQQSLDQGLQFLIQYYNGEERAKGNILERFSAQQFPDLHSELNLSSLELGDSALYFCASSVGSPGIEKLFFGSGTQLSVL.

This clone occurred a few times. The DNA for the CDR3 is TGTGCCAGCAGCCAAGCGGGTCGTACTGGAAACACCATATATTTT. This translates into CASSQAGRTGNTIYF. The V gene is TRBV4-2, the J gene TRBJ1-3, with no clear D. The germline V and J ends were trimmed by 1 base and 2 bases, with 9 bases remaining between them. CDR1 is LGHNA and CDR2 is YNFKEQ in the germline V gene. The CDR3 covers 15 residues.

This chain uses TRBV29-1 with TRBJ2-5; maybe TRBD2 (6 bases). The CDR3 consists of 12 residues. V lost 8 bases and J 2 bases, leaving 12 bases between the germline ends. CDR1 SQVTM and CDR2 ANQGSEA come from the germline V gene. This CDR3 is CSLRDGQETQYF. In nucleotides, the CDR3 is TGCAGCCTGCGGGATGGGCAAGAGACCCAGTACTTC. Combining the CDR3 with reference TRBV29-1 and TRBJ2-5 gives the whole variable domain SAVISQKPSRDICQRGTSLTIQCQVDSQVTMMFWYRQQPGQSLTLIATANQGSEATYESGFVIDKFPISRPNLTFSTLTVSNMSPEDSSIYLCSLRDGQETQYFGPGTRLLVL.